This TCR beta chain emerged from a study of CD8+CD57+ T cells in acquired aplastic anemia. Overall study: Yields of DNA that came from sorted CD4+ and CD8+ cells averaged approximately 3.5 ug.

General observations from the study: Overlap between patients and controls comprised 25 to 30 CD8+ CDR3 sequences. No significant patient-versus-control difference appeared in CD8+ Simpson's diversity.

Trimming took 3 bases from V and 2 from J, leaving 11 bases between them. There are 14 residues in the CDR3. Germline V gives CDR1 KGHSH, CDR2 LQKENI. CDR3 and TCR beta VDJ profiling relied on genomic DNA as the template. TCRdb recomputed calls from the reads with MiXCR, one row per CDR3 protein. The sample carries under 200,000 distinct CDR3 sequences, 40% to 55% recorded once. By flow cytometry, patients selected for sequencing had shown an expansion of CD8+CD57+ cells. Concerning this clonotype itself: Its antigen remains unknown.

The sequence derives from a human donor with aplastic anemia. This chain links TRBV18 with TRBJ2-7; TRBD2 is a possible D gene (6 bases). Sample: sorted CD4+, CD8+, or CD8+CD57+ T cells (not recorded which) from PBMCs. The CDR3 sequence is CASSPAGIAYEQYF. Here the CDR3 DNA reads TGTGCCAGCTCACCCGCGGGGATCGCCTACGAGCAGTACTTC.